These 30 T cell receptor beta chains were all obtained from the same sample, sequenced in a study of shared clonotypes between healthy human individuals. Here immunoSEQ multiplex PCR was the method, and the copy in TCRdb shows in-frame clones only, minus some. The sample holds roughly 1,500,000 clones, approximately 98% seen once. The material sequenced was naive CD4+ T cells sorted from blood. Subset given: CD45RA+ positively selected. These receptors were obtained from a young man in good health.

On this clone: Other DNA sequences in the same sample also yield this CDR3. The DNA of the CDR3 is TGCGCCAGCAGCGGAACAGGCACAGATACGCAGTATTTT. Its translation: CASSGTGTDTQYF. The chain joins TRBV5-1 to TRBJ2-3; D ambiguous. Germline CDR1 is SGHRS and CDR2 is YFSETQ. The V and J ends lost 4 bases and 1 base respectively, with 7 bases between them. The CDR3 sequence is 13 residues long. The full variable domain, in which reference TRBV5-1 and TRBJ2-3 provide the parts outside the CDR3, is KAGVTQTPRYLIKTRGQQVTLSCSPISGHRSVSWYQQTPGQGLQFLFEYFSETQRNKGNFPGRFSGRQFSNSRSEMNVSTLELGDSALYLCASSGTGTDTQYFGPGTRLTVL.

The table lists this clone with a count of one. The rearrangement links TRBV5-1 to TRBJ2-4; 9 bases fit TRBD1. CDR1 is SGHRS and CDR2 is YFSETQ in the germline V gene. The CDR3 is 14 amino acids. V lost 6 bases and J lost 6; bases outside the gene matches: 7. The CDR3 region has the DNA TGCGCCAGCACCACACGACAGGGGGGAAACATTCAGTACTTC. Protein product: CASTTRQGGNIQYF.

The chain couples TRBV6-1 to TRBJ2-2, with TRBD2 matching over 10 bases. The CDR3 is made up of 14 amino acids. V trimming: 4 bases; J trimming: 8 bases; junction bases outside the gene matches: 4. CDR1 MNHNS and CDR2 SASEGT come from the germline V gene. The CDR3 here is CASSALAGAGELFF. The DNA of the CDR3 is TGTGCCAGCAGTGCCCTAGCGGGGGCTGGGGAGCTGTTTTTT.

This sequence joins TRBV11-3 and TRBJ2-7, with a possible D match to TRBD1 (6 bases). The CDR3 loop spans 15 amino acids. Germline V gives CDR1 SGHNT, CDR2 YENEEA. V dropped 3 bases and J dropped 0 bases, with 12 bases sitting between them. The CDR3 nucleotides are TGTGCCAGCAGCTTCACAGGGATTAGCTCCTACGAGCAGTACTTC. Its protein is CASSFTGISSYEQYF. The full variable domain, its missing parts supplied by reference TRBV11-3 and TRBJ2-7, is EAGVVQSPRYKIIEKKQPVAFWCNPISGHNTLYWYLQNLGQGPELLIRYENEEAVDDSQLPKDRFSAERLKGVDSTLKIQPAELGDSAVYLCASSFTGISSYEQYFGPGTRLTVT.

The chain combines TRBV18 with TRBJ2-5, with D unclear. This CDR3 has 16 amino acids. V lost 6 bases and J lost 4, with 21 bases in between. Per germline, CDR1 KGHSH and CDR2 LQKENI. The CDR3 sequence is CASSPTAVGRRETQYF. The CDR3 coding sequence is TGTGCCAGCTCCCCTACGGCCGTAGGGCGGCGAGAGACCCAGTACTTC.

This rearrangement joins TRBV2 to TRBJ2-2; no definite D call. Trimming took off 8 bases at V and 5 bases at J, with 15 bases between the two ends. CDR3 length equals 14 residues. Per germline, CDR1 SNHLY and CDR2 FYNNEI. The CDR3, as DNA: TGTGCCAGCTGCAGTGTGCTCTTGACCGGGGAGCTGTTTTTT. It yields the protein CASCSVLLTGELFF.

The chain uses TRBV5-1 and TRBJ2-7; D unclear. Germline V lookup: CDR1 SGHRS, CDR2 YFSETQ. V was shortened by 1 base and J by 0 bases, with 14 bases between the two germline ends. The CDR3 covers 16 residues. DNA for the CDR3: TGCGCCAGCAGCTTGTCGATCGATGCGAGCTCCTACGAGCAGTACTTC. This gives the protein CASSLSIDASSYEQYF.

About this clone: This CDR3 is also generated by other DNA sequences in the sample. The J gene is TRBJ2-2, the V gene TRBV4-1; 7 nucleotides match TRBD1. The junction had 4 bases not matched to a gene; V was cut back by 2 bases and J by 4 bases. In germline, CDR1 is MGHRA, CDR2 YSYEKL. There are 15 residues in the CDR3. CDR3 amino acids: CASSQLQGPTGELFF. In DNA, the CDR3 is TGCGCCAGCAGCCAACTACAGGGGCCCACCGGGGAGCTGTTTTTT.

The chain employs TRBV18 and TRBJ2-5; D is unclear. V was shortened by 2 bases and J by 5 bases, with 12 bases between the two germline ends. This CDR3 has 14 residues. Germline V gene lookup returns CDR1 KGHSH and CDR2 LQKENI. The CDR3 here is CASSPEAGRETQYF. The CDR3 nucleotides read TGTGCCAGCTCACCAGAGGCAGGAAGGGAGACCCAGTACTTC.

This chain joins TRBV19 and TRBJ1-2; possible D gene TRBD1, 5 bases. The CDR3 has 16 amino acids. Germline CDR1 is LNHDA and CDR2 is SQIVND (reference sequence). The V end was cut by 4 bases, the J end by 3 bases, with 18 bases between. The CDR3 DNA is TGTGCCAGTAGTACCGCTGCAGGGTTGTGGGACTATGGCTACACCTTC. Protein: CASSTAAGLWDYGYTF.

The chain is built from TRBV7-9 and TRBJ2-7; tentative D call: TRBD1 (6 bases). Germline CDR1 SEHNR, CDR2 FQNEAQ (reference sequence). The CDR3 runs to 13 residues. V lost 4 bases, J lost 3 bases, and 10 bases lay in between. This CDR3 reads CASSSGQYYEQYF. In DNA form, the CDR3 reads TGTGCCAGCAGCTCCGGACAGTACTACGAGCAGTACTTC.

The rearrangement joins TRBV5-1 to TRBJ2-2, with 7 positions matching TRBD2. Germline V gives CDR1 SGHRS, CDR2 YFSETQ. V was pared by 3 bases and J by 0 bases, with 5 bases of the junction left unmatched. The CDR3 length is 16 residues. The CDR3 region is CASSWLAASNTGELFF. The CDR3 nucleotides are TGCGCCAGCAGCTGGCTAGCGGCCTCGAACACCGGGGAGCTGTTTTTT.

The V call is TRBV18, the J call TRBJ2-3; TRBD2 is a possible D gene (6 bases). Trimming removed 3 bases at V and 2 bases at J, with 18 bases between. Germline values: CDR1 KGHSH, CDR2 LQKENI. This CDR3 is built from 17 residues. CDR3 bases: TGTGCCAGCTCACCCCGGGTCGCGGGGTCCAACACAGATACGCAGTATTTT. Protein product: CASSPRVAGSNTDTQYF.

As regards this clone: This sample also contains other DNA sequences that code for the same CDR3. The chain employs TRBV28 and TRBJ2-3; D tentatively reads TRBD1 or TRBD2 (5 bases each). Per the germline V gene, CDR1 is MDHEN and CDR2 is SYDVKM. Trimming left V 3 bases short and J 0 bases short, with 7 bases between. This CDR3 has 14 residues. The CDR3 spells CASSFGGSTDTQYF. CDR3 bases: TGTGCCAGCAGTTTTGGGGGTAGCACAGATACGCAGTATTTT.

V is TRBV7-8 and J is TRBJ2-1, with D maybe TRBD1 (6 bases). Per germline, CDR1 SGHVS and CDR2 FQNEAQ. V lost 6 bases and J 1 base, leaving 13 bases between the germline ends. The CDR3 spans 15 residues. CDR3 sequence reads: CASRPNRVSYNEQFF. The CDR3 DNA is TGTGCCAGCAGACCAAACAGGGTTTCCTACAATGAGCAGTTCTTC.

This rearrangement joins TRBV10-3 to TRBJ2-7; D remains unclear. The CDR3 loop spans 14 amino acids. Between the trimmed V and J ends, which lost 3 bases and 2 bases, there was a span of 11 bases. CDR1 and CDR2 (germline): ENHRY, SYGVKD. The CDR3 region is CAISEESTTYEQYF. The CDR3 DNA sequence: TGTGCCATCAGTGAAGAGAGCACTACCTACGAGCAGTACTTC.

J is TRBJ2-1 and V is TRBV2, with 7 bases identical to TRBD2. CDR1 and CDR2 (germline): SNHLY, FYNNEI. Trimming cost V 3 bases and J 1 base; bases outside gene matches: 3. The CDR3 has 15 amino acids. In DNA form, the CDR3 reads TGTGCCAGCAGTGATGCTAGCGGTTCCTACAATGAGCAGTTCTTC. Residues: CASSDASGSYNEQFF. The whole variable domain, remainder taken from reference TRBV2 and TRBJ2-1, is EPEVTQTPSHQVTQMGQEVILRCVPISNHLYFYWYRQILGQKVEFLVSFYNNEISEKSEIFDDQFSVERPDGSNFTLKIRSTKLEDSAMYFCASSDASGSYNEQFFGPGTRLTVL.

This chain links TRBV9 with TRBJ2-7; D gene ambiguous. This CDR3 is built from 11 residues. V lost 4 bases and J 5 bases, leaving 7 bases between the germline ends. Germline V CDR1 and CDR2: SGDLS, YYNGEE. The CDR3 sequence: CASSNLDEQYF. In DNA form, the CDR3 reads TGTGCCAGCAGCAACCTCGACGAGCAGTACTTC.

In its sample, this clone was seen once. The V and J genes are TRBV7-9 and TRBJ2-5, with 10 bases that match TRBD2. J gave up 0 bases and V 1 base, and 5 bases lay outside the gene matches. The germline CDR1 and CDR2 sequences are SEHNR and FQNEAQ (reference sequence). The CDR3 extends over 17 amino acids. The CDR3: CASSLGLAGSYQETQYF. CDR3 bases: TGTGCCAGCAGCTTAGGACTAGCGGGTTCTTACCAAGAGACCCAGTACTTC. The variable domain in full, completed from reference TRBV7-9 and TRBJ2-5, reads DTGVSQNPRHKITKRGQNVTFRCDPISEHNRLYWYRQTLGQGPEFLTYFQNEAQLEKSRLLSDRFSAERPKGSFSTLEIQRTEQGDSAMYLCASSLGLAGSYQETQYFGPGTRLLVL.

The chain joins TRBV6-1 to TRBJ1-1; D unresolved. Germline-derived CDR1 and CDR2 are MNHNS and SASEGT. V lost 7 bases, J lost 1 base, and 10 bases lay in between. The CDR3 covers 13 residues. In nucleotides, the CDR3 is TGTGCCAGCAAGCGATCTGGGAACACTGAAGCTTTCTTT. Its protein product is CASKRSGNTEAFF.

CDR3 protein: CSVAREGGTDTQYF. CDR3 bases: TGCAGCGTTGCGCGGGAGGGGGGCACAGATACGCAGTATTTT. This rearrangement joins TRBV29-1 to TRBJ2-3; TRBD2 matches at 9 bases. This CDR3 region has 14 residues. Germline values: CDR1 SQVTM, CDR2 ANQGSEA. V was clipped by 4 bases and J by 1 base; unmatched bases: 3.

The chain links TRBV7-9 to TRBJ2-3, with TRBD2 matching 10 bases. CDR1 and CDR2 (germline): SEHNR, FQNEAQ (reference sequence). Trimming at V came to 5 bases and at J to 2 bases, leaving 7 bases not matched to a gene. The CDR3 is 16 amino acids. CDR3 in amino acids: CASSGQTSGYTDTQYF. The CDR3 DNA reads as TGTGCCAGCAGCGGGCAGACTAGCGGGTACACAGATACGCAGTATTTT.

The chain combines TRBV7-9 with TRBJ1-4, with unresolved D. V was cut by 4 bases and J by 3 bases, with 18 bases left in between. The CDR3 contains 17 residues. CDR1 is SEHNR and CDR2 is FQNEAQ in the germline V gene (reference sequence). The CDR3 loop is CASSWGNDRRANEKLFF. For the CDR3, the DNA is TGTGCCAGCAGCTGGGGAAACGATAGGAGGGCTAATGAAAAACTGTTTTTT.

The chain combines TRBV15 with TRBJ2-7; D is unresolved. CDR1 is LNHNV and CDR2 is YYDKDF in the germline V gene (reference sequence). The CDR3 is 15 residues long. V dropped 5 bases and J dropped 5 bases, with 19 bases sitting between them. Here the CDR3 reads CATSGPRPRLDEQYF. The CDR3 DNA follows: TGTGCCACCAGCGGACCAAGACCCCGGCTGGACGAGCAGTACTTC.

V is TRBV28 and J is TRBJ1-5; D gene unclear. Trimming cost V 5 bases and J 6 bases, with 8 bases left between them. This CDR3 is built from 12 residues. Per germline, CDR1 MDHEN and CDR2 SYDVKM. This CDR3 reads CASSALSQPQHF. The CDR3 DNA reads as TGTGCCAGCAGTGCCTTGAGTCAGCCCCAGCATTTT.

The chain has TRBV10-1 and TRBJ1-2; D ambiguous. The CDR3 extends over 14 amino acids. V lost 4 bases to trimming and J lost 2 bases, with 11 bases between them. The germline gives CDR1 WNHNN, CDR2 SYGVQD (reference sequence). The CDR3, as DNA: TGCGCCAGCAGTGCGGGAGGTACGAACTATGGCTACACCTTC. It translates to CASSAGGTNYGYTF.

CDR3 region: CASSVLDRVKGQFF. CDR3 sequence (DNA): TGTGCCAGCAGCGTACTGGACAGGGTGAAAGGGCAGTTCTTC. The V call is TRBV28, the J call TRBJ2-1; 8 bases agree with TRBD1. The germline gives CDR1 MDHEN, CDR2 SYDVKM. The J segment lost 12 bases and the V segment lost 6 bases, leaving 13 bases of the junction unmatched. The CDR3 is made up of 14 amino acids.

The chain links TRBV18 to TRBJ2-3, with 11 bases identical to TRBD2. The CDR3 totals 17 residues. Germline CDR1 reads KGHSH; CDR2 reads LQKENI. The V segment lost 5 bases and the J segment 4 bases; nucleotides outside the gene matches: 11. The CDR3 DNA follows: TGTGCCAGCTCATATGCAGGGCTAGCGGGAGGAGCAGATACGCAGTATTTT. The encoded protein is CASSYAGLAGGADTQYF.

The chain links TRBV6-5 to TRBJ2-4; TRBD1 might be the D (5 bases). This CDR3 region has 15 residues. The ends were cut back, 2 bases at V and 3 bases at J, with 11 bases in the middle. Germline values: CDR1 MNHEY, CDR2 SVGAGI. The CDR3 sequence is CASSYVQGVKNIQYF. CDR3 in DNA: TGTGCCAGCAGTTACGTCCAGGGTGTCAAAAACATTCAGTACTTC.

CDR3 region: CASRQIRGLPVGEQYF. The CDR3 region has the DNA TGTGCCAGCAGGCAAATAAGGGGACTACCGGTGGGCGAGCAGTACTTC. The rearrangement uses TRBV13 and TRBJ2-7; TRBD2 matches at 7 bases. The CDR3 spans 16 residues. In germline, CDR1 is PRHDT, CDR2 FYEKMQ (reference sequence). V gave up 6 bases and J gave up 6 bases; unmatched junction bases: 17.